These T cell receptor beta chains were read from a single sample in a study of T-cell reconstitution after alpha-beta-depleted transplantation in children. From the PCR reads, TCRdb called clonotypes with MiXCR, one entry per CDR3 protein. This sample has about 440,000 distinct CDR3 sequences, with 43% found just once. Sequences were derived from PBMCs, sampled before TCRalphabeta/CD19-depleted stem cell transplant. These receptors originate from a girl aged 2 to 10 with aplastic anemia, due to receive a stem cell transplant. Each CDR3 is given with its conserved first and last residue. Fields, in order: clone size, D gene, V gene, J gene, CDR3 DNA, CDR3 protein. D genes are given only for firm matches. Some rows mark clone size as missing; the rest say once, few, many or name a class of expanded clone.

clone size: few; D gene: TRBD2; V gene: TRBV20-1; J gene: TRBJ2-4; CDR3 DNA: TGCAGTGCTAGACCTCAACTAGCGGGAGGGCTAAACATTCAGTACTTC; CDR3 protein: CSARPQLAGGLNIQYF
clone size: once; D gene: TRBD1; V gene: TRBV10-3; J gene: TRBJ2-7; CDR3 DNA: TGTGCCATCAGTGAGTCAGAAGGGACAGGGTGGTACGAGCAGTACTTC; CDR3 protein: CAISESEGTGWYEQYF
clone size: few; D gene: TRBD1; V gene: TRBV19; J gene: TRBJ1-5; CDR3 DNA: TGTGCCACGAGTTCCCGACAGGGGGGGAGCAATCAGCCCCAGCATTTT; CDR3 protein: CATSSRQGGSNQPQHF
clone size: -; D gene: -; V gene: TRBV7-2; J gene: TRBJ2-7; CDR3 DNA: TGTGCCAGCAGACCCGAAGTCTGGGGGCGCGAGCAGTACTTC; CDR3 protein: CASRPEVWGREQYF
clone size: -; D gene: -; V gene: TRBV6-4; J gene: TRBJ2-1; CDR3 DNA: TGTGCCCTGGGCGGGACAAACTACAATGAGCAGTTCTTC; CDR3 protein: CALGGTNYNEQFF
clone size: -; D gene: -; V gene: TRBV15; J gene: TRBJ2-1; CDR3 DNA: TGTGCCACCAGCGCCCGTTATAATGAGCAGTTCTTC; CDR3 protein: CATSARYNEQFF
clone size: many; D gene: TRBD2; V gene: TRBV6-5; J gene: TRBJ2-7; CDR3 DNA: TGTGCCAGCAGTTACGGGCTAGCGGGAGTTCGGGGCTCCTACGAGCAGTACTTC; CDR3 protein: CASSYGLAGVRGSYEQYF
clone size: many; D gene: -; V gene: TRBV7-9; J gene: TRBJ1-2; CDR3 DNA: TGTGCCAGCAGCCCCAGCGAGGGCGCGTATGGCTACACCTTC; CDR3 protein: CASSPSEGAYGYTF
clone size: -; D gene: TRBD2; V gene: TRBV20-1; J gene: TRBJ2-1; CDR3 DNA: TGCAGTGCTAGGACACAGCGGGGAGCGCGCAATGAGCAGTTCTTC; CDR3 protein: CSARTQRGARNEQFF
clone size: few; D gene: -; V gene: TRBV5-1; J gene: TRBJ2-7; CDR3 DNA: TGCGCCAGCAGAACTTCCGGGCACGCGGCCTACGAGCAGTACTTC; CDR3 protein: CASRTSGHAAYEQYF
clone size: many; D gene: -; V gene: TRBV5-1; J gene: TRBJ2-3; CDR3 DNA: TGCGCCAGCAGACGGGCGGAATTCACAGATACGCAGTATTTT; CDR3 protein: CASRRAEFTDTQYF
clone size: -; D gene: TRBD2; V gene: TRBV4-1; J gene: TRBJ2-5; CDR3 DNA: TGCGCCAGCAGCCAAGCTGGACTAGCGGGGGAGACCCAGTACTTC; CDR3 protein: CASSQAGLAGETQYF
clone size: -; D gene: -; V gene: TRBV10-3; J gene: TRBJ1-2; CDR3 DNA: TGTGCCATCAGTGCAGCGGACAGAGTTAACTATGGCTACACCTTC; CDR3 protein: CAISAADRVNYGYTF
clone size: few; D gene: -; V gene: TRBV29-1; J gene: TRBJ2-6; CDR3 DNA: TGCAGCGTGATTGGAGGGGGCACAGGGGCCAACGTCCTGACTTTC; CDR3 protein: CSVIGGGTGANVLTF
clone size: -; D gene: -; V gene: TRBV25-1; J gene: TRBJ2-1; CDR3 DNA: TGTGCCAGCAGTGAAGGCGGGCCATCCTACAATGAGCAGTTCTTC; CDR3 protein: CASSEGGPSYNEQFF
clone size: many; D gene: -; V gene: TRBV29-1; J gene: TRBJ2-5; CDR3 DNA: TGCAGCTCAGAGGGGTTGGGAGAGACCCAGTACTTC; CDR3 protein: CSSEGLGETQYF
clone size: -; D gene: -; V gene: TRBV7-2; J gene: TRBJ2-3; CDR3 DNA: TGTGCCAGCAGCTTATCTCTAGTCGGCACAGATACGCAGTATTTT; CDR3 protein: CASSLSLVGTDTQYF
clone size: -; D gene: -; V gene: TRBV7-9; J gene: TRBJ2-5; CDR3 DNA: TGTGCCAGCAGCTTAGTAGAGTGGGAGACCCAGTACTTC; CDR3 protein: CASSLVEWETQYF
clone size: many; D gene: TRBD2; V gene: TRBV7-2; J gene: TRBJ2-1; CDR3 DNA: TGTGCCAGCAGCTTACATAGCGGGGCCTACAATGAGCAGTTCTTC; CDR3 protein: CASSLHSGAYNEQFF
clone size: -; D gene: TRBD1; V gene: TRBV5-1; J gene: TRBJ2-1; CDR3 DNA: TGCGCCAGCAGCTTTCCCGGGACAGGGTTGATCGATGAGCAGTTCTTC; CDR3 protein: CASSFPGTGLIDEQFF
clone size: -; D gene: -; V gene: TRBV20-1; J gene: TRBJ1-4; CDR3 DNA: TGCAGTGCCCCATCTCCCAGCTCCTGGGGAAAACTGTTTTTT; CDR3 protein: CSAPSPSSWGKLFF
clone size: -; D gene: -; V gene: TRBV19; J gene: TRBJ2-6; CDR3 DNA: TGTGCCAGTAACCCGGAGGGGGCCAACGTCCTGACTTTC; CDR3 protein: CASNPEGANVLTF